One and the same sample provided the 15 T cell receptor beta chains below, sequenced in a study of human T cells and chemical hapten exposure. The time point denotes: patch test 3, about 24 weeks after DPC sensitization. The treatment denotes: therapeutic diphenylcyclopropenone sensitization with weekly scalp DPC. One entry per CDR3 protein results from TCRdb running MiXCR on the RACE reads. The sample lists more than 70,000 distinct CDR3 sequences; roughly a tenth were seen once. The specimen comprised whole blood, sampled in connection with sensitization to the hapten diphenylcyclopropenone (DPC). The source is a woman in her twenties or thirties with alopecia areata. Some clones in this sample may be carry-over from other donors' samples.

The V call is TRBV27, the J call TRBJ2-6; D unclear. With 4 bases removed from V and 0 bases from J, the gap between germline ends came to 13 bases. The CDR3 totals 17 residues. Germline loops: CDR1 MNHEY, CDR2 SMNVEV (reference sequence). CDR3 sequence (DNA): TGTGCCAGCAGTTCCTATCAGGATTACTCTGGGGCCAACGTCCTGACTTTC. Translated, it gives CASSSYQDYSGANVLTF.

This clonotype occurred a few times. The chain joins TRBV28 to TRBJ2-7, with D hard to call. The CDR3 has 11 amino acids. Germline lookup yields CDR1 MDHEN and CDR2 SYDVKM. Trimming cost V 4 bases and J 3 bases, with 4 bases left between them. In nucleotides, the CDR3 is TGTGCCAGCAGTTCCCACTACGAGCAGTACTTC. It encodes CASSSHYEQYF.

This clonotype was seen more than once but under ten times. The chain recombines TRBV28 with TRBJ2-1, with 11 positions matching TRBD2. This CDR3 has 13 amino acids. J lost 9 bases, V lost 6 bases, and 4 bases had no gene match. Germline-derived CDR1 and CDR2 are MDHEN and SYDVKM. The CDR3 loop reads CASSRLAGTEQFF. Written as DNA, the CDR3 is TGTGCCAGCAGCAGACTAGCGGGAACTGAGCAGTTCTTC.

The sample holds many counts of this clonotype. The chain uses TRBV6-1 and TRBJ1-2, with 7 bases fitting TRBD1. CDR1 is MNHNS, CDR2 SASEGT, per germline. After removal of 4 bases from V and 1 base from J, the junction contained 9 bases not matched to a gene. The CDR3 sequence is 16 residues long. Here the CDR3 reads CASSGTGTPINYGYTF. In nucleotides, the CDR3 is TGTGCCAGCAGTGGGACAGGTACCCCGATTAACTATGGCTACACCTTC.

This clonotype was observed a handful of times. CDR3 sequence reads: CASSLGTSGPTGELFF. For the CDR3, the DNA is TGTGCCAGCAGCTTAGGGACTAGCGGGCCGACCGGGGAGCTGTTTTTT. The chain couples TRBV7-3 to TRBJ2-2; TRBD2 matches 12 bases. V shed 2 bases and J 5 bases; nucleotides not matched to a gene: 3. Germline CDR1 reads SGHTA; CDR2 reads FQGTGA. The CDR3 runs 16 residues.

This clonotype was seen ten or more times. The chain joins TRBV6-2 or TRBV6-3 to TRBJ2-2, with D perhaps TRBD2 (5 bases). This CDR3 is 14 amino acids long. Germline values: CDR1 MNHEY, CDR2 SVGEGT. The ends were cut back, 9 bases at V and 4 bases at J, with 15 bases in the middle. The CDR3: CASSELGFTGELFF. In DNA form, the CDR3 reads TGTGCCAGTTCAGAACTAGGATTCACCGGGGAGCTGTTTTTT.

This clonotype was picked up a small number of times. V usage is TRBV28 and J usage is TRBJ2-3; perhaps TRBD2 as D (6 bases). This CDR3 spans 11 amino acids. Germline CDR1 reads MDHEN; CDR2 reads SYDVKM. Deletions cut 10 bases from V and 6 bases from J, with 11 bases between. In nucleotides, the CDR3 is TGTGCCACCGCTAGCGAGGATACGCAGTATTTT. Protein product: CATASEDTQYF.

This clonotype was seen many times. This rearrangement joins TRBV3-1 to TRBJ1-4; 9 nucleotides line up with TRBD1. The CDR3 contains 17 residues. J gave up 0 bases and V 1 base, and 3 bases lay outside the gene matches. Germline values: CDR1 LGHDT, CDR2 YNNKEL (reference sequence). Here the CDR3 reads CASSQADRGATNEKLFF. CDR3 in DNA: TGTGCCAGCAGCCAAGCGGACAGGGGTGCAACTAATGAAAAACTGTTTTTT. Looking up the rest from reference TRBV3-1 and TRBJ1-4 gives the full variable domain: DTAVSQTPKYLVTQMGNDKSIKCEQNLGHDTMYWYKQDSKKFLKIMFSYNNKELIINETVPNRFSPKSPDKAHLNLHINSLELGDSAVYFCASSQADRGATNEKLFFGSGTQLSVL.

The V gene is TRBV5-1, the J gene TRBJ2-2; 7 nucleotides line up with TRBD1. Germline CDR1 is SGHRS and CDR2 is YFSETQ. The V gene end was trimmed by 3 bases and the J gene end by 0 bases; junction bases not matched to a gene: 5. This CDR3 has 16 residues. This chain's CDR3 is CASSSGTASNTGELFF. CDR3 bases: TGCGCCAGCAGCTCTGGGACAGCTTCGAACACCGGGGAGCTGTTTTTT.

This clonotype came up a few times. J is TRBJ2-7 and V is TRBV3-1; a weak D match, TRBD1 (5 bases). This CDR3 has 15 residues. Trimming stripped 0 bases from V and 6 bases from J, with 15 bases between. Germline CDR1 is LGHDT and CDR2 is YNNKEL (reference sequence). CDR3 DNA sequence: TGTGCCAGCAGCCAAGATCTACCCAGGGCCGGCGAGCAGTACTTC. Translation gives CASSQDLPRAGEQYF.

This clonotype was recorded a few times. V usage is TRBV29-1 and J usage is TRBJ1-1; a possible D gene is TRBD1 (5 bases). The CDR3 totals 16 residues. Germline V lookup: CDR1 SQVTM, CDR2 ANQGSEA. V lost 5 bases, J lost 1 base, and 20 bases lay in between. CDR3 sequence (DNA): TGCAGCGTTCGTCAGGGTATTCCTGGAAAGAACACTGAAGCTTTCTTT. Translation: CSVRQGIPGKNTEAFF. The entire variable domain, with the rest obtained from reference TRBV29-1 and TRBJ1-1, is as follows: SAVISQKPSRDICQRGTSLTIQCQVDSQVTMMFWYRQQPGQSLTLIATANQGSEATYESGFVIDKFPISRPNLTFSTLTVSNMSPEDSSIYLCSVRQGIPGKNTEAFFGQGTRLTVV.

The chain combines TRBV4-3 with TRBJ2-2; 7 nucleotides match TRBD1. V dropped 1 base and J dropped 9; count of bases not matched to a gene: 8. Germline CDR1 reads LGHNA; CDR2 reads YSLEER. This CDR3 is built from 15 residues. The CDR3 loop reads CASSQGAQGIRELFF. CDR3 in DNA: TGCGCCAGCAGCCAAGGAGCACAGGGGATTCGGGAGCTGTTTTTT.

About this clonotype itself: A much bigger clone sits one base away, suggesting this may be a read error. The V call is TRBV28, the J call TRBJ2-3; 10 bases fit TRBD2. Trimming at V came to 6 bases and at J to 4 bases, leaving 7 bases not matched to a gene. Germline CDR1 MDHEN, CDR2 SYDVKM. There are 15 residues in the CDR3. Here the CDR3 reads CASRSSGRVPDTQYF. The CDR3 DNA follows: TGTGCCAGCAGGTCCAGCGGGAGGGTCCCAGATACGCAGTATTTT.

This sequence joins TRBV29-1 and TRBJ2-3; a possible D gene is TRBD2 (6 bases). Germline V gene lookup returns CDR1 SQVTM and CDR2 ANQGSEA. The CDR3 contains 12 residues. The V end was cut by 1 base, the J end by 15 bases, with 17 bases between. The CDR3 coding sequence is TGCAGCGTTGAAGCAGGTCAGGCGGGGCGATATTTT. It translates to CSVEAGQAGRYF.

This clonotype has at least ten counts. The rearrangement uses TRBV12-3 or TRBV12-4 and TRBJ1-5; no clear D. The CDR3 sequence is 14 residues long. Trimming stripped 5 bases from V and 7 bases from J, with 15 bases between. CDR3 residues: CASSPILGTQPQHF. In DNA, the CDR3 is TGTGCCAGCAGTCCTATCCTAGGTACCCAGCCCCAGCATTTT.